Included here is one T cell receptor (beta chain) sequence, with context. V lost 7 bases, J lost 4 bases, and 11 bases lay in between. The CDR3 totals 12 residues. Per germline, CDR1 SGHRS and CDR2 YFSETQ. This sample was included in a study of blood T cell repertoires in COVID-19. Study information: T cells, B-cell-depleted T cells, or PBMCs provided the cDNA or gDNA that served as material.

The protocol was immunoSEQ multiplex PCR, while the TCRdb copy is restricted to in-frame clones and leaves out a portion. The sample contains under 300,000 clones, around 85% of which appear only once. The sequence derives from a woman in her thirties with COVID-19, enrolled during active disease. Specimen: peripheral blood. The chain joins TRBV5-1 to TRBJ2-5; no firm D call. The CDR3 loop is CASWRRRETQYF. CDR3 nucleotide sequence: TGCGCCAGCTGGCGGCGGAGAGAGACCCAGTACTTC. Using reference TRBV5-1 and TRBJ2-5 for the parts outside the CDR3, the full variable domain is KAGVTQTPRYLIKTRGQQVTLSCSPISGHRSVSWYQQTPGQGLQFLFEYFSETQRNKGNFPGRFSGRQFSNSRSEMNVSTLELGDSALYLCASWRRRETQYFGPGTRLLVL.